A single sample is the source of the 13 T cell receptor beta chains below, sequenced in a study of blood T cell repertoires in COVID-19. Assay: immunoSEQ multiplex PCR; the TCRdb copy retains only in-frame clones and omits some. The repertoire holds 72,000 or so clones, approximately 88% seen once, with 5.8% in the top ten. What was sequenced was peripheral blood. Receptor source: a man aged 45-65 years with active COVID-19.

The chain is built from TRBV7-6 and TRBJ2-1; TRBD1 matches 10 bases. CDR1 and CDR2 (germline): SGHVS, FNYEAQ. Unmatched junction bases numbered 11, after V lost 2 bases and J lost 4 bases. This CDR3 has 18 amino acids. CDR3 residues: CASSLFTGGTGDYNEQFF. The CDR3 DNA reads as TGTGCCAGCAGCTTATTCACCGGGGGGACAGGGGATTACAATGAGCAGTTCTTC.

The gene calls are TRBV2 and TRBJ2-5; the match to TRBD1 covers 9 bases. With V trimmed by 6 bases and J by 4 bases, 3 bases remained unmatched. This CDR3 contains 13 residues. From germline, CDR1 is SNHLY and CDR2 FYNNEI. The DNA of the CDR3 is TGTGCCAGCAGACGGACAGGGGTAGAGACCCAGTACTTC. It is translated as CASRRTGVETQYF.

The chain uses TRBV24-1 and TRBJ1-2; 7 nucleotides agree with TRBD1. CDR3 length: 14 residues. Germline lookup yields CDR1 KGHDR and CDR2 SFDVKD. With 1 base clipped from V and 4 bases from J, the junction kept 2 bases outside the gene matches. DNA of the CDR3: TGTGCCACCAGTGATTTAGACAGGGTCTATGGCTACACCTTC. Translated: CATSDLDRVYGYTF.

CDR3 amino acids: CASSLLSRTSGRGDTQYF. The CDR3 DNA reads as TGTGCCAGCAGCCTCCTCTCTCGGACTAGCGGGAGGGGAGATACGCAGTATTTT. The rearrangement joins TRBV11-2 to TRBJ2-3, with TRBD2 matching 15 bases. V shed 5 bases, J shed 5 bases, and the junction held 11 bases outside the gene matches. CDR3 size: 18 residues. Looked up from germline, CDR1 is SGHAT and CDR2 is FQNNGV.

CDR3 DNA: TGTGCCAGCAGCAAAGCTCTCGAGGCTAGCGGGAGCGGGAAGAACACCGGGGAGCTGTTTTTT. This translates into CASSKALEASGSGKNTGELFF. The chain joins TRBV21-1 to TRBJ2-2; the table gives TRBD2 as D, unverified against the DNA. TRBV21-1 is a recognized pseudogene. This CDR3 is built from 21 residues.

The gene calls are TRBV19 and TRBJ1-5; D may be TRBD1 (5 bases). Germline loops: CDR1 LNHDA, CDR2 SQIVND (reference sequence). V lost 5 bases and J lost 3, with 17 bases in between. This CDR3 region has 16 residues. CDR3 bases: TGTGCCAGTAGTGACTCTAGGGAGGGGACCAATCAGCCCCAGCATTTT. It is translated as CASSDSREGTNQPQHF.

This rearrangement joins TRBV6-2 or TRBV6-3 to TRBJ1-5; D is unclear. The V gene's germline CDR1 is MNHEY and CDR2 SVGEGT. The V end was cut by 6 bases, the J end by 8 bases, with 14 bases between. This CDR3 comprises 13 residues. CDR3 coding DNA: TGTGCCAGCAGCCGCGGAATTATTGAGCCCCAGCATTTT. This encodes CASSRGIIEPQHF.

The chain combines TRBV30 with TRBJ1-2, with 7 bases identical to TRBD1. The CDR3 covers 16 residues. Trimming at V came to 1 base and at J to 0 bases, leaving 8 bases not matched to a gene. Germline V lookup: CDR1 GTSNPN, CDR2 SVGIG (reference sequence). Here the CDR3 reads CAWSGLGGVTNYGYTF. CDR3 DNA: TGTGCCTGGAGTGGGTTAGGGGGCGTTACTAACTATGGCTACACCTTC.

The chain couples TRBV4-2 to TRBJ1-1; D call uncertain. The V gene lost 0 bases and the J gene lost 1 base, with 6 bases spanning the gap. The CDR3 spans 14 residues. Germline CDR1 and CDR2: LGHNA and YNFKEQ. The CDR3 bases are TGTGCCAGCAGCCAAGATCGGAGGAACACTGAAGCTTTCTTT. Protein product: CASSQDRRNTEAFF.

The J gene is TRBJ2-1, the V gene TRBV6-2 or TRBV6-3; D is uncertain. Germline CDR1 MNHEY, CDR2 SVGEGT. The CDR3 loop spans 14 amino acids. Trimming left V 5 bases short and J 2 bases short, with 10 bases between. The CDR3 protein is CASSPSAAYNEQFF. CDR3 DNA: TGTGCCAGCAGTCCCTCGGCGGCCTACAATGAGCAGTTCTTC.

This clone came up once. V usage is TRBV9 and J usage is TRBJ2-6, with 10 bases that match TRBD1. The CDR3 has 18 amino acids. J was trimmed by 1 base and V by 3 bases; bases with no gene match: 7. Per germline, CDR1 SGDLS and CDR2 YYNGEE. CDR3 protein: CASSDDRDRGSGANVLTF. The CDR3 nucleotides are TGTGCCAGCAGCGACGACCGGGACAGGGGATCTGGGGCCAACGTCCTGACTTTC.

The V call is TRBV7-3, the J call TRBJ1-1, with 10 bases aligning to TRBD1. The ends lost 1 base at V and 9 bases at J; junction bases unmatched: 5. Germline V lookup: CDR1 SGHTA, CDR2 FQGTGA. The CDR3 runs 14 residues. The CDR3 coding sequence is TGTGCCAGCAGCTTAAGGACAGGGGGTGGCCAAGCTTTCTTT. Residues: CASSLRTGGGQAFF.

This chain connects TRBV20-1 to TRBJ2-7, with a weak D call TRBD2 (6 bases). In germline, CDR1 is DFQATT, CDR2 SNEGSKA (reference sequence). This CDR3 has 12 residues. V gave up 3 bases and J gave up 7 bases, with 13 bases separating them. The CDR3 sequence: CSASRRAREQYF. CDR3 bases: TGCAGTGCTAGTAGGAGGGCGAGGGAGCAGTACTTC.